Each of the 31 T cell receptor beta chains below was sequenced from the same sample in a study of control samples from healthy donors and cancer patients. Assay used: immunoSEQ multiplex PCR; TCRdb lists only in-frame clones, some missing. The sample lists some 28,000 clones; roughly 85% were seen once. Sequencing input: PBMCs. The receptor source for this set is a man in his sixties with head and neck cancer.

The chain carries TRBV10-2 and TRBJ2-7, with 9 bases that match TRBD1. Germline loops: CDR1 WSHSY, CDR2 SAAADI. The V segment lost 6 bases and the J segment 1 base; nucleotides outside the gene matches: 7. This CDR3 is 15 amino acids long. The CDR3 DNA follows: TGCGCCAGCAGAGCCGGGACAGGGTCGTCCTACGAGCAGTACTTC. Amino acids: CASRAGTGSSYEQYF.

This rearrangement joins TRBV9 to TRBJ2-2, with 7 bases aligning to TRBD1. Trimming took 3 bases from V and 4 from J; bases not matched to a gene: 6. Germline V gene data show CDR1 as SGDLS and CDR2 as YYNGEE. The length of the CDR3 is 15 residues. The CDR3 protein is CASSAGQVLTGELFF. CDR3 sequence (DNA): TGTGCCAGCAGCGCCGGACAGGTGCTCACCGGGGAGCTGTTTTTT.

On this clone: Sequence at one end of the junction differs from germline and may be a read error. The chain carries TRBV10-1 and TRBJ2-2; tentative D call: TRBD2 (6 bases). CDR1 and CDR2 (germline): WNHNN, SYGVQD (reference sequence). The CDR3 consists of 15 residues. The CDR3 loop is CASSEGGREHRGAVF. In DNA form, the CDR3 reads TGCGCCAGCAGTGAGGGAGGGAGAGAACACCGGGGAGCTGTTTTT.

The genes are TRBV28 and TRBJ2-7, with D possibly matching TRBD2 (6 bases). The CDR3 sequence is 14 residues long. CDR1 MDHEN and CDR2 SYDVKM come from the germline V gene. The V gene lost 5 bases and the J gene lost 9 bases, with 20 bases spanning the gap. CDR3 coding DNA: TGTGCCAGCAGTCCGCGGGCGGGACCTCCTATGCAGTACTTC. The encoded protein is CASSPRAGPPMQYF.

This clone was seen a handful of times. The chain employs TRBV7-2 and TRBJ2-4, with 9 nucleotides matching TRBD2. This CDR3 is 14 amino acids long. The germline gives CDR1 SGHTA, CDR2 FQGNSA. Trimming took 6 bases from V and 9 from J; bases not matched to a gene: 9. CDR3 region: CASRDIAGVGIQYF. The CDR3 DNA reads TGTGCCAGCAGAGATATAGCGGGAGTCGGCATTCAGTACTTC.

The chain recombines TRBV30 with TRBJ2-7, with D maybe TRBD1 (6 bases). V shed 2 bases and J shed 3 bases, with 11 bases lying between them. The CDR3 runs to 13 residues. The germline CDR1 and CDR2 sequences are GTSNPN and SVGIG (reference sequence). The CDR3 here is CAWSYRADYEQYF. DNA for the CDR3: TGTGCCTGGAGTTACAGGGCAGACTACGAGCAGTACTTC.

The chain joins TRBV6-1 to TRBJ1-1; TRBD1 matches at 7 bases. The V gene's germline CDR1 is MNHNS and CDR2 SASEGT. This CDR3 comprises 13 residues. V was clipped by 3 bases and J by 5 bases; unmatched bases: 3. The CDR3 DNA is TGTGCCAGCAGTGACAGGGGGAGGACTGAAGCTTTCTTT. This codes for CASSDRGRTEAFF.

This sequence joins TRBV20-1 and TRBJ1-5; D perhaps matches TRBD1 (5 bases). Trimming stripped 3 bases from V and 1 base from J, with 10 bases between. Germline lookup yields CDR1 DFQATT and CDR2 SNEGSKA (reference sequence). There are 14 residues in the CDR3. The CDR3 here is CSASKGPSNQPQHF. For the CDR3, the DNA is TGCAGTGCTAGTAAGGGGCCGAGCAATCAGCCCCAGCATTTT.

The chain employs TRBV3-1 (or the pseudogene TRBV3-2) and TRBJ2-2, with TRBD1 matching over 7 bases. V lost 5 bases to trimming and J lost 2 bases; unmatched junction nucleotides: 5. The CDR3 is 15 amino acids. From germline, CDR1 is LGHDT and CDR2 YNNKEL (reference sequence). Here the CDR3 DNA reads TGTGCCAGCAGCACCCGACAGGGAAACACCGGGGAGCTGTTTTTT. Its protein is CASSTRQGNTGELFF.

The chain links TRBV9 to TRBJ1-1; D is ambiguous. Per germline, CDR1 SGDLS and CDR2 YYNGEE. The CDR3 extends over 13 amino acids. V lost 3 bases and J 1 base, leaving 7 bases between the germline ends. The CDR3 reads CASSAHGNTEAFF. Here the CDR3 DNA reads TGTGCCAGCAGCGCCCACGGGAACACTGAAGCTTTCTTT.

The chain combines TRBV7-9 with TRBJ2-7; 10 bases are a match to TRBD2. V shed 2 bases and J 3 bases; nucleotides not matched to a gene: 10. The CDR3 loop spans 17 amino acids. Germline V lookup: CDR1 SEHNR, CDR2 FQNEAQ (reference sequence). The CDR3 is CASSLRNPSGSGYEQYF. CDR3 in DNA: TGTGCCAGCAGCTTAAGGAACCCTAGCGGGAGTGGCTACGAGCAGTACTTC.

The chain joins TRBV10-2 to TRBJ2-7, with 8 bases that match TRBD1. The V gene's germline CDR1 is WSHSY and CDR2 SAAADI. CDR3 length equals 15 residues. V dropped 7 bases and J dropped 4; count of bases not matched to a gene: 12. This CDR3 is CASNWGQGAQYEQYF. In DNA form, the CDR3 reads TGCGCCAGCAATTGGGGCCAGGGGGCCCAGTACGAGCAGTACTTC.

V is TRBV2 and J is TRBJ1-1; D uncertain. In germline, CDR1 is SNHLY, CDR2 FYNNEI. The CDR3 totals 13 residues. Trimming pared 5 bases from V and 1 base from J, leaving 8 bases between. The CDR3 DNA reads as TGTGCCAGCAGTATCCAGCCGAACACTGAAGCTTTCTTT. It codes for CASSIQPNTEAFF.

The J gene is TRBJ2-4, the V gene TRBV7-9; D gene unclear. Germline V CDR1 and CDR2: SEHNR, FQNEAQ (reference sequence). With 1 base removed from V and 5 bases from J, the gap between germline ends came to 3 bases. The CDR3 length is 12 residues. CDR3 coding DNA: TGTGCCAGCAGCTTAGATCAAAACATTCAGTACTTC. It codes for CASSLDQNIQYF.

This clone appeared a single time. The rearrangement links TRBV5-4 to TRBJ2-7, with 8 bases fitting TRBD2. V shed 3 bases and J 7 bases; nucleotides not matched to a gene: 9. Germline lookup yields CDR1 SGHNT and CDR2 YYREEE (reference sequence). The CDR3 runs to 14 residues. In nucleotides, the CDR3 is TGTGCCAGCAGCTCGGGACTAGGTTGGACTGAGCAGTACTTC. It yields the protein CASSSGLGWTEQYF.

Of note for this clone: No DNA is shown, since the ends of the CDR3 on it are uncertain; the CDR3 is the one TCRdb lists. The chain has TRBV28 and TRBJ2-1; TRBD1, as called in the table, went unchecked against the DNA. Counting both end residues, the CDR3 totals 14 amino acids. The germline V gene has CDR1 MDHEN and CDR2 SYDVKM. CDR3 protein: CASSTSTGYNEQFF.

This sequence joins TRBV2 and TRBJ2-6; 7 bases are a match to TRBD1. CDR1 is SNHLY and CDR2 is FYNNEI in the germline V gene. The CDR3 has 18 amino acids. V trimming: 8 bases; J trimming: 1 base; junction bases outside the gene matches: 14. CDR3 loop: CASQDRGGAYSGANVLTF. The CDR3 DNA is TGTGCCAGCCAAGATAGAGGGGGCGCCTATTCTGGGGCCAACGTCCTGACTTTC.

This clone has a handful of counts. The CDR3 here is CASSSTDTQYF. The CDR3 region has the DNA TGTGCCAGCAGCTCCACAGATACGCAGTATTTT. This chain uses TRBV7-2 with TRBJ2-3; D ambiguous. CDR3 length equals 11 residues. The V and J ends lost 4 bases and 2 bases respectively, with 1 base between them. Germline CDR1 reads SGHTA; CDR2 reads FQGNSA.

V is TRBV3-1 (or the pseudogene TRBV3-2) and J is TRBJ2-2; no clear D gene. The germline gives CDR1 LGHDT, CDR2 YNNKEL (reference sequence). The CDR3 totals 13 residues. The V and J ends lost 1 base and 8 bases respectively, with 8 bases between them. The CDR3 here is CASSQVSRGELFF. CDR3 DNA sequence: TGTGCCAGCAGCCAAGTAAGCCGGGGGGAGCTGTTTTTT.

A single count supports this clone. This chain links TRBV30 with TRBJ2-2; 13 bases are a match to TRBD2. This CDR3 is 18 amino acids long. CDR1 and CDR2 from the germline V gene are GTSNPN and SVGIG (reference sequence). Unmatched junction bases numbered 11, after V lost 5 bases and J lost 2 bases. The CDR3 is CAWAELAGGPLNTGELFF. Written as DNA, the CDR3 is TGTGCCTGGGCCGAACTAGCGGGAGGGCCTTTAAACACCGGGGAGCTGTTTTTT.

In this sample, this clone turned up once. V usage is TRBV20-1 and J usage is TRBJ2-7; D gene unclear. This CDR3 is built from 11 residues. The germline CDR1 and CDR2 sequences are DFQATT and SNEGSKA (reference sequence). Deletions cut 2 bases from V and 3 bases from J, with 5 bases between. The DNA for the CDR3 is TGCAGTGCTAGACTAGACTACGAGCAGTACTTC. It encodes CSARLDYEQYF.

The chain employs TRBV3-1 (or the pseudogene TRBV3-2) and TRBJ1-1; D gene unclear. This CDR3 is built from 14 residues. V was shortened by 5 bases and J by 1 base, with 11 bases between the two germline ends. The V gene's germline CDR1 is LGHDT and CDR2 YNNKEL (reference sequence). CDR3 nucleotides: TGTGCCAGCAGCAATCACGGTAAGAACACTGAAGCTTTCTTT. Translating gives CASSNHGKNTEAFF.

In this sample, this clone turned up a few times. This sequence joins TRBV19 and TRBJ2-1; a weak D match, TRBD1 (5 bases). Trimming cost V 1 base and J 4 bases, with 8 bases left between them. Germline CDR1 LNHDA, CDR2 SQIVND (reference sequence). There are 14 residues in the CDR3. Here the CDR3 DNA reads TGTGCCAGTAGTATAGGGGGCGCGTACAATGAGCAGTTCTTC. This gives the protein CASSIGGAYNEQFF. The full variable domain, rest sourced from reference TRBV19 and TRBJ2-1, is DGGITQSPKYLFRKEGQNVTLSCEQNLNHDAMYWYRQDPGQGLRLIYYSQIVNDFQKGDIAEGYSVSREKKESFPLTVTSAQKNPTAFYLCASSIGGAYNEQFFGPGTRLTVL.

The J gene is TRBJ2-1, the V gene TRBV6-6; 7 bases are shared with TRBD1. Germline CDR1 reads MNHNY; CDR2 reads SVGAGI (reference sequence). This CDR3 is 13 amino acids long. J gave up 6 bases and V 4 bases, and 3 bases lay outside the gene matches. The CDR3, as DNA: TGTGCCAGCAGTTTGGACAGGACCAATGAGCAGTTCTTC. Its translation: CASSLDRTNEQFF.

The rearrangement uses TRBV19 and TRBJ2-7; TRBD1 matches at 9 bases. Trimming at V came to 3 bases and at J to 4 bases, leaving 10 bases not matched to a gene. CDR3 length: 16 residues. Germline CDR1 is LNHDA and CDR2 is SQIVND (reference sequence). The CDR3 loop is CASSMTPGQGGYEQYF. Written as DNA, the CDR3 is TGTGCCAGTAGTATGACCCCGGGACAGGGTGGATACGAGCAGTACTTC.

The rearrangement links TRBV6-1 to TRBJ2-7, with D perhaps TRBD1 (6 bases). In germline, CDR1 is MNHNS, CDR2 SASEGT. Trimming left V 6 bases short and J 4 bases short, with 10 bases between. This CDR3 has 12 amino acids. CDR3 coding DNA: TGTGCCAGCAGCAAGGACAGTTACGAGCAGTACTTC. Translated, it gives CASSKDSYEQYF.

This clone is medium-sized within its sample. The chain has TRBV18 and TRBJ2-1; D is perhaps TRBD2 (9 bases). CDR1 KGHSH and CDR2 LQKENI come from the germline V gene. The length of the CDR3 is 19 residues. Deletions cut 4 bases from V and 8 bases from J, with 30 bases between. CDR3: CASSLGTGPPSGTWDEQFF. Written as DNA, the CDR3 is TGTGCCAGCTCACTCGGGACAGGCCCCCCTAGCGGGACGTGGGATGAGCAGTTCTTC. The variable domain in full, completed from reference TRBV18 and TRBJ2-1, reads NAGVMQNPRHLVRRRGQEARLRCSPMKGHSHVYWYRQLPEEGLKFMVYLQKENIIDESGMPKERFSAEFPKEGPSILRIQQVVRGDSAAYFCASSLGTGPPSGTWDEQFFGPGTRLTVL.

The J gene is TRBJ2-1, the V gene TRBV11-2, with 8 bases lining up with TRBD2. Germline V gene sequence: CDR1 SGHAT, CDR2 FQNNGV. V shed 1 base, J shed 6 bases, and the junction held 2 bases outside the gene matches. This CDR3 is 14 amino acids long. The CDR3 DNA follows: TGTGCCAGCAGCTTAGGACGGGGGGGCAATGAGCAGTTCTTC. It codes for CASSLGRGGNEQFF.

This chain connects TRBV7-9 to TRBJ2-1, with TRBD2 identical over 11 bases. Per the germline V gene, CDR1 is SEHNR and CDR2 is FQNEAQ (reference sequence). The CDR3 runs to 18 residues. V lost 1 base, J lost 8 bases, and 13 bases stayed unmatched. CDR3 nucleotides: TGTGCCAGCAGCTTAGTCGCGACTAGCGGGGACCTCTGGGATGAGCAGTTCTTC. The encoded protein is CASSLVATSGDLWDEQFF.

This rearrangement joins TRBV6-2 or TRBV6-3 to TRBJ2-7, with TRBD2 as a possible D gene (6 bases). The V gene lost 4 bases and the J gene lost 9 bases, with 19 bases spanning the gap. The CDR3 runs 14 residues. The germline CDR1 and CDR2 sequences are MNHEY and SVGEGT. The CDR3, as DNA: TGTGCCAGCAGTTTTGGAGGGCGGTACGAAGGGCAGTACTTC. Translation gives CASSFGGRYEGQYF.

The chain links TRBV7-2 to TRBJ2-1; TRBD2 aligns across 12 bases. The CDR3 has 15 residues. From germline, CDR1 is SGHTA and CDR2 FQGNSA. The ends lost 4 bases at V and 7 bases at J; junction bases unmatched: 5. CDR3 nucleotide sequence: TGTGCCAGCAGCTCGACTAGCGGGAGTATTAATGAGCAGTTCTTC. Translated, it gives CASSSTSGSINEQFF.